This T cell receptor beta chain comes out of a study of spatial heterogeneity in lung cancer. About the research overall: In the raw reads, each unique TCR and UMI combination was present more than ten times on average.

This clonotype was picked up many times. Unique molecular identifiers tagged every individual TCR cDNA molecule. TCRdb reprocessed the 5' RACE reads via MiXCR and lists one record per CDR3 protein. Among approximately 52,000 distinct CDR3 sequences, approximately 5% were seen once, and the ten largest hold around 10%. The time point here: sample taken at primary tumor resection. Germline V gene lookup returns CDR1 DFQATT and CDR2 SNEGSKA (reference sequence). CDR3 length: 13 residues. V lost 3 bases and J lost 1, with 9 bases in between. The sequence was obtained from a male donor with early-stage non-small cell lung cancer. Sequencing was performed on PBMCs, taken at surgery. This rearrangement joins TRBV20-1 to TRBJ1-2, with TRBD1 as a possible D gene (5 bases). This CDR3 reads CSARGPINYGYTF. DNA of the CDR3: TGCAGTGCTAGGGGGCCGATTAACTATGGCTACACCTTC.